The 14 T cell receptor beta chains presented below share a single source sample, sequenced in a study of OX40 agonist ivuxolimab in advanced cancers. Assay: immunoSEQ multiplex PCR; the TCRdb copy retains only in-frame clones and omits some. The data hold just over 20,000 clones, with approximately 73% observed a single time. The specimen comprised CD4+ or CD8+ T cells sorted from blood, sampled in a trial of the OX40 agonist ivuxolimab. These receptors came from an adult with an advanced solid tumor such as melanoma, head and neck, liver or kidney cancer.

This chain uses TRBV5-1 with TRBJ1-3, with D possibly TRBD1 on 5 matching bases. The V and J ends lost 2 bases and 0 bases respectively, with 15 bases between them. The CDR3 length is 17 residues. Germline CDR1 is SGHRS and CDR2 is YFSETQ. DNA of the CDR3: TGCGCCAGCAGCTTTACATTAGTGGGGGGCTCTGGAAACACCATATATTTT. This codes for CASSFTLVGGSGNTIYF.

CDR3 amino acids: CASSQDQGIRSYEQYF. DNA for the CDR3: TGCGCCAGCAGCCAAGATCAAGGGATTCGCTCCTACGAGCAGTACTTC. This chain links TRBV4-1 with TRBJ2-7, with D unclear. The germline CDR1 and CDR2 sequences are MGHRA and YSYEKL. Trimming cost V 0 bases and J 0 bases, with 12 bases left between them. There are 16 residues in the CDR3.

CDR3 nucleotides: TGTGCCAGCAGCTTAGATCCGGACCCCTGGGGGACAGATACGCAGTATTTT. Amino acids: CASSLDPDPWGTDTQYF. The chain employs TRBV11-2 and TRBJ2-3, with D perhaps given as TRBD1 or TRBD2 (5 bases each). This CDR3 is 17 amino acids long. Germline assignment: CDR1 SGHAT and CDR2 FQNNGV. The V end lost 0 bases, the J end lost 3 bases, and 16 bases lay between the germline ends.

The chain uses TRBV5-1 and TRBJ1-5; a weak D match, TRBD1 (5 bases). The CDR3 runs to 15 residues. V lost 0 bases, J lost 7 bases, and 14 bases lay in between. Germline CDR1 reads SGHRS; CDR2 reads YFSETQ. The CDR3: CASSLDGGKDQPQHF. CDR3 nucleotide sequence: TGCGCCAGCAGCTTGGATGGGGGAAAGGACCAGCCCCAGCATTTT.

This clone was picked up a small number of times. The chain carries TRBV5-6 and TRBJ1-2; D possibly corresponds to TRBD1 (6 bases). Germline assignment: CDR1 SGHDT and CDR2 YYEEEE. Trimming removed 4 bases at V and 4 bases at J, with 20 bases between. This CDR3 is 16 amino acids long. This CDR3 is CASSPAGPGAGYGYTF. The CDR3 DNA reads as TGTGCCAGCAGCCCCGCCGGACCGGGGGCAGGCTATGGCTACACCTTC.

This chain links TRBV11-2 with TRBJ2-7; the match to TRBD1 covers 7 bases. Germline V CDR1 and CDR2: SGHAT, FQNNGV. V gave up 1 base and J gave up 5 bases; unmatched junction bases: 11. The CDR3 length is 16 residues. CDR3 sequence: CASSLVTGRMVDEQYF. The CDR3 region has the DNA TGTGCCAGCAGCTTAGTGACAGGGAGAATGGTCGACGAGCAGTACTTC.

This rearrangement joins TRBV7-2 to TRBJ1-1, with D possibly being TRBD1 (5 bases). The CDR3 loop spans 12 amino acids. Germline V gene sequence: CDR1 SGHTA, CDR2 FQGNSA. Trimming stripped 4 bases from V and 7 bases from J, with 10 bases between. CDR3 DNA sequence: TGTGCCAGCAGCTCGGGACCGCTTGAAGCTTTCTTT. Protein product: CASSSGPLEAFF.

The rearrangement uses TRBV7-2 and TRBJ2-3; no reliable D call. Trimming shortened V by 4 bases and J by 3 bases, and 8 bases separated the two germline ends. From germline, CDR1 is SGHTA and CDR2 FQGNSA. The CDR3 has 13 residues. Written as DNA, the CDR3 is TGTGCCAGCAGCTCCCAGCAAACAGATACGCAGTATTTT. It yields the protein CASSSQQTDTQYF. Based on the CDR3 plus reference TRBV7-2 and TRBJ2-3, the full variable domain is GAGVSQSPSNKVTEKGKDVELRCDPISGHTALYWYRQSLGQGLEFLIYFQGNSAPDKSGLPSDRFSAERTGGSVSTLTIQRTQQEDSAVYLCASSSQQTDTQYFGPGTRLTVL.

This clone occurred once. This chain joins TRBV27 and TRBJ2-2; D tentatively fits TRBD1 or TRBD2 (6 bases each). This CDR3 is 15 amino acids long. The germline gives CDR1 MNHEY, CDR2 SMNVEV (reference sequence). V shed 4 bases and J shed 0 bases, with 9 bases lying between them. The CDR3: CASSWGASNTGELFF. The DNA of the CDR3 is TGTGCCAGCAGTTGGGGGGCTTCGAACACCGGGGAGCTGTTTTTT.

This clone was recorded only once. The chain employs TRBV29-1 and TRBJ1-2, with a tentative D call TRBD1 (6 bases). V was trimmed by 5 bases and J by 4 bases, leaving 11 bases between them. The CDR3 covers 12 residues. Germline CDR1 and CDR2: SQVTM and ANQGSEA. The CDR3 DNA sequence: TGCAGCGTTTTGGAGGGGGGCTATGGCTACACCTTC. It yields the protein CSVLEGGYGYTF.

The V call is TRBV10-3, the J call TRBJ2-5, with TRBD2 matching 7 bases. The CDR3 length is 15 residues. Unmatched junction bases numbered 9, after V lost 3 bases and J lost 5 bases. Germline lookup yields CDR1 ENHRY and CDR2 SYGVKD. CDR3 nucleotide sequence: TGTGCCATCAGTGATGTGGGGGGGTCTCGGGAGACCCAGTACTTC. It translates to CAISDVGGSRETQYF.

Remarks on this clone: A read error may produce the germline difference seen at one junction end. V gene TRBV7-2 combines with J gene TRBJ1-4; D may be TRBD1 (5 bases). There are 15 residues in the CDR3. Per germline, CDR1 SGHTA and CDR2 FQGNSA. The CDR3 DNA reads TGTGCCAGCAGCCCCCGACAGAGAATAGGCGAAAAATTGTTTTTT. The encoded protein is CASSPRQRIGEKLFF.

This chain connects TRBV4-1 to TRBJ1-1, with D perhaps TRBD1 (6 bases). From germline, CDR1 is MGHRA and CDR2 YSYEKL. The germline V and J ends were trimmed by 2 bases and 8 bases, with 15 bases remaining between them. This CDR3 comprises 14 residues. The DNA for the CDR3 is TGCGCCAGCAGCCAACAGGGGTGGTCCTCCGAAGCTTTCTTT. This codes for CASSQQGWSSEAFF.

The chain links TRBV5-1 to TRBJ2-3; no clear D. The CDR3 runs 12 residues. Germline CDR1 SGHRS, CDR2 YFSETQ. V was clipped by 5 bases and J by 0 bases, with 4 bases between them. The CDR3 spells CASRQSTDTQYF. The CDR3 coding sequence is TGCGCCAGCAGACAGAGCACAGATACGCAGTATTTT.